Listed below are T cell receptor beta chains from one sample, sequenced in a study of CD8+CD57+ T cells in acquired aplastic anemia. MiXCR, run by TCRdb on the reads, gives a single entry per CDR3 protein. The sample shows roughly 300,000 distinct CDR3 sequences, 55% to 60% of them seen only once. Material for sequencing was sorted CD4+, CD8+, or CD8+CD57+ T cells (not recorded which) from PBMCs. These TCRs come from a human donor with severe aplastic anemia or a healthy control (not recorded which). Both conserved end residues are part of each CDR3. D genes are given only for firm matches. Part of the rows lack a size; the others show once, few, many or a class for expanded clones.

>TRBV20-1|.|15|TRBD1|TRBJ2-7
CSARGWTGHPDEQYF
TGCAGTGCTAGAGGATGGACAGGGCATCCGGACGAGCAGTACTTC
>TRBV3-1|.|17|.|TRBJ2-3
CASSQDLGEGSTDTQYF
TGTGCCAGCAGCCAAGATCTGGGAGAGGGGTCCACAGATACGCAGTATTTT
>TRBV20-1|many|16|TRBD1|TRBJ1-2
CSAPYSVSRDRGGYTF
TGCAGTGCTCCCTATTCCGTTTCCCGGGACAGGGGTGGCTACACCTTC
>TRBV15|.|14|TRBD1|TRBJ2-7
CATSSGDRLYEQYF
TGTGCCACCAGCAGTGGGGACAGGCTCTACGAGCAGTACTTC
>TRBV6-5|.|17|TRBD2|TRBJ2-7
CASRPPLAGGPSYEQYF
TGTGCCAGCAGGCCGCCCTTAGCGGGAGGGCCTTCCTACGAGCAGTACTTC
>TRBV10-2|.|13|.|TRBJ2-7
CASSESTDYEQYF
TGCGCCAGCAGTGAGTCGACGGACTACGAGCAGTACTTC
>TRBV2|.|16|.|TRBJ2-5
CASSDLRDANWETQYF
TGTGCCAGCAGTGATCTAAGGGACGCTAATTGGGAGACCCAGTACTTC
>TRBV12-3/TRBV12-4|many|12|.|TRBJ1-2
CASSFGGDGYTF
TGTGCCAGCAGTTTCGGGGGGGATGGCTACACCTTC
>TRBV5-1|.|14|.|TRBJ2-5
CASSAAAAGETQYF
TGCGCCAGCAGCGCGGCTGCCGCGGGTGAGACCCAGTACTTC
>TRBV9|many|16|TRBD1|TRBJ1-4
CASSPRQGRSNEKLFF
TGTGCCAGCAGCCCTCGACAGGGTCGGTCTAATGAAAAACTGTTTTTT
>TRBV11-2|.|12|.|TRBJ1-2
CASSFPAAGYTF
TGTGCCAGCAGTTTCCCGGCGGCTGGCTACACCTTC
>TRBV19|.|15|TRBD1|TRBJ2-2
CAIHRDREVPGELFF
TGTGCCATTCACCGGGACAGGGAGGTTCCCGGGGAGCTGTTTTTT
>TRBV20-1|.|18|TRBD1|TRBJ2-6
CSARTTGQTISGANVLTF
TGCAGTGCTAGGACCACGGGACAGACCATCTCTGGGGCCAACGTCCTGACTTTC
>TRBV7-9|.|14|.|TRBJ2-5
CASSQVTLQETQYF
TGTGCCAGCAGCCAAGTGACTCTTCAAGAGACCCAGTACTTC
>TRBV28|once|14|.|TRBJ2-7
CASQWESFSYEQYF
TGTGCCAGTCAATGGGAGTCATTCTCCTACGAGCAGTACTTC
>TRBV7-9|.|13|.|TRBJ1-2
CASSSETRDGYTF
TGTGCCAGCAGTTCAGAGACTAGGGATGGCTACACCTTC
>TRBV7-9|.|16|TRBD2|TRBJ2-1
CASSEGAGGPNNEQFF
TGTGCCAGCAGTGAGGGGGCGGGAGGGCCCAACAATGAGCAGTTCTTC
>TRBV20-1|.|13|.|TRBJ2-7
CSAKESTETEQYF
TGCAGTGCCAAGGAGTCGACAGAGACCGAGCAGTACTTC
>TRBV29-1|.|13|.|TRBJ2-3
CSLLSRSTDTQCF
TGCAGCCTTCTTAGCCGGTCCACAGATACGCAGTGTTTT
>TRBV7-2|.|15|TRBD2|TRBJ2-1
CASSFRTSGGQTQFF
TGTGCCAGCAGCTTTCGGACTAGCGGGGGGCAAACACAGTTCTTC
>TRBV20-1|many|14|.|TRBJ1-1
CSARDHPAGTEAFF
TGCAGTGCTAGAGATCACCCCGCGGGGACTGAAGCTTTCTTT
>TRBV4-3|many|12|.|TRBJ2-3
CASSQAMDTQYF
TGCGCCAGCAGCCAAGCAATGGATACGCAGTATTTT
>TRBV29-1|few|11|.|TRBJ1-1
CSLNLNTEAFF
TGCAGCTTAAACTTGAACACTGAAGCTTTCTTT
>TRBV20-1|.|15|TRBD2|TRBJ2-2
CSARETSGRGGELFF
TGCAGTGCTAGAGAGACTAGCGGGAGGGGTGGGGAGCTGTTTTTT
>TRBV9|.|16|.|TRBJ1-6
CASSFQGPRHNSPLHF
TGTGCCAGCAGTTTCCAGGGGCCACGCCATAATTCACCCCTCCACTTT
>TRBV6-1|.|13|.|TRBJ2-7
CASSEGDKYEQYF
TGTGCCAGCAGTGAGGGGGATAAATACGAGCAGTACTTC
>TRBV20-1|few|17|TRBD2|TRBJ2-7
CSAPGTSGRTDSYEQYF
TGCAGTGCCCCCGGGACTAGCGGGAGGACGGACTCCTACGAGCAGTACTTC
>TRBV27|many|14|.|TRBJ1-5
CASRKSNGNQPQHF
TGTGCCAGCAGAAAAAGCAATGGCAATCAGCCCCAGCATTTT
>TRBV29-1|few|15|TRBD2|TRBJ2-1
CSVGLAGGSYNEQFF
TGCAGCGTTGGGCTAGCGGGGGGGTCGTACAATGAGCAGTTCTTC
>TRBV7-2|.|13|TRBD1|TRBJ2-7
CASSQTGAVEQYF
TGTGCCAGCAGTCAGACAGGGGCTGTCGAGCAGTACTTC
>TRBV11-2|.|14|.|TRBJ1-4
CASRAGSLEEKLFF
TGTGCCAGCAGGGCAGGGAGTTTGGAGGAAAAACTGTTTTTT
>TRBV5-1|.|15|.|TRBJ1-1
CASSLGVYSNTEAFF
TGCGCCAGCAGCTTGGGAGTTTACTCGAACACTGAAGCTTTCTTT
>TRBV5-5|.|8|.|TRBJ1-5
CASSCRHF
TGTGCCAGTAGTTGTAGGCATTTT
>TRBV10-3|.|15|.|TRBJ2-6
CAISEEDSGANVLTF
TGTGCCATCAGTGAGGAGGACTCTGGGGCCAACGTCCTGACTTTC
>TRBV15|.|18|.|TRBJ1-2
CATSLLAGKKASNYGYTF
TGTGCCACCAGTCTTCTGGCAGGGAAGAAGGCCTCTAACTATGGCTACACCTTC
>TRBV9|many|15|.|TRBJ2-1
CASSDNFRLDNEQFF
TGTGCCAGCAGCGACAACTTTCGCCTCGACAATGAGCAGTTCTTC
>TRBV5-8|many|15|TRBD1|TRBJ1-5
CASSRGQGREEPQHF
TGTGCCAGCAGCCGGGGACAGGGGAGGGAGGAGCCCCAGCATTTT
>TRBV5-1|.|14|.|TRBJ1-1
CASSDGQTNTEAFF
TGCGCCAGCAGCGACGGACAGACGAACACTGAAGCTTTCTTT
>TRBV7-6|few|14|.|TRBJ2-7
CASSRNAEGYEQYF
TGTGCCAGCAGCCGAAACGCGGAGGGCTACGAGCAGTACTTC
>TRBV12-3/TRBV12-4|.|15|TRBD1|TRBJ1-1
CASSPYRGGDTEAFF
TGTGCCAGCAGTCCATACAGGGGTGGGGACACTGAAGCTTTCTTT
>TRBV6-5|.|14|TRBD1|TRBJ1-1
CASSGDRLLSEAFF
TGTGCCAGCAGCGGGGACAGGCTCCTCTCTGAAGCTTTCTTT
>TRBV7-8|many|16|TRBD2|TRBJ2-1
CASSLGGSGGLVEQFF
TGTGCCAGCAGCTTAGGGGGTAGCGGGGGGTTGGTTGAGCAGTTCTTC